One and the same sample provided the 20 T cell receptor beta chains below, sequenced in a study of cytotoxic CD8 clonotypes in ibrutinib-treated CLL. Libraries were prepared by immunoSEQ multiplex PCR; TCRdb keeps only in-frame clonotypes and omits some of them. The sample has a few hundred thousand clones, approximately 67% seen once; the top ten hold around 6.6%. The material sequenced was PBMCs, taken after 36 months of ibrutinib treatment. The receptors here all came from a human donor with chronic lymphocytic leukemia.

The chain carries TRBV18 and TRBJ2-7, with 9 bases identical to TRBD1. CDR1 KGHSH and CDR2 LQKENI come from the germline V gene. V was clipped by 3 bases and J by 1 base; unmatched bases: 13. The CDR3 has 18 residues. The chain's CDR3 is CASSPAGQGGKWSYEQYF. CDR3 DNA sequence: TGTGCCAGCTCACCTGCGGGACAGGGAGGGAAATGGTCCTACGAGCAGTACTTC.

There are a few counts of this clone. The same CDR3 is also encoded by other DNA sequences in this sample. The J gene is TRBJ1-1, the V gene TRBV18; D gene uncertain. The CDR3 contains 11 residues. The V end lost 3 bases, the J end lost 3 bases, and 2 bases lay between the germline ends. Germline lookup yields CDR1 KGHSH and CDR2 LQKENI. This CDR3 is CASSPDTEAFF. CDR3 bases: TGTGCCAGCTCACCTGACACTGAAGCTTTCTTT.

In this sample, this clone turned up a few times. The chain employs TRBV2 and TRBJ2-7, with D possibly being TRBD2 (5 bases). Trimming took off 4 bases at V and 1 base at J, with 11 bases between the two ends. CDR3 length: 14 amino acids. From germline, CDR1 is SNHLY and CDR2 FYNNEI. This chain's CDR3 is CASSVPRLSYEQYF. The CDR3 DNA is TGTGCCAGCAGTGTACCCCGACTATCCTACGAGCAGTACTTC. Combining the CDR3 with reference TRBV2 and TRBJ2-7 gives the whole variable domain EPEVTQTPSHQVTQMGQEVILRCVPISNHLYFYWYRQILGQKVEFLVSFYNNEISEKSEIFDDQFSVERPDGSNFTLKIRSTKLEDSAMYFCASSVPRLSYEQYFGPGTRLTVT.

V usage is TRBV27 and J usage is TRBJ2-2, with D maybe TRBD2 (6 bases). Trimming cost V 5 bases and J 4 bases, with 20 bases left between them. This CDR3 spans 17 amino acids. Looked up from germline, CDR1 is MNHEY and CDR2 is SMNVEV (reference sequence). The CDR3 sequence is CASSHPSGRPVTGELFF. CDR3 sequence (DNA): TGTGCCAGCAGTCACCCCTCCGGGAGACCGGTCACCGGGGAGCTGTTTTTT.

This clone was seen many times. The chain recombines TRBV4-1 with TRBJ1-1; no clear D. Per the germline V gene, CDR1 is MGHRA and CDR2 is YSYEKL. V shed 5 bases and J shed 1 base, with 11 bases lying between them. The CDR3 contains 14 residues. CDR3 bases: TGCGCCAGCAGCGAAAGACTGGGGAACACTGAAGCTTTCTTT. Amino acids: CASSERLGNTEAFF.

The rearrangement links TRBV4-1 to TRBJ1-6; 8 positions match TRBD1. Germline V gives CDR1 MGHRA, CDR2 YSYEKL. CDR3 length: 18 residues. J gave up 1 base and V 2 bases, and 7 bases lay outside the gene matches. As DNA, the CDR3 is TGCGCCAGCAGCCAAAGTCCAGGGGGCGGTTCCTATAATTCACCCCTCCACTTT. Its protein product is CASSQSPGGGSYNSPLHF.

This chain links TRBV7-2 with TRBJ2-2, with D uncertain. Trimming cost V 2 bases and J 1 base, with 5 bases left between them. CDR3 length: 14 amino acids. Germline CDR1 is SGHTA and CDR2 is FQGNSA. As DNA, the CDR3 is TGTGCCAGCAGCTTAAACAGGAACACCGGGGAGCTGTTTTTT. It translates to CASSLNRNTGELFF.

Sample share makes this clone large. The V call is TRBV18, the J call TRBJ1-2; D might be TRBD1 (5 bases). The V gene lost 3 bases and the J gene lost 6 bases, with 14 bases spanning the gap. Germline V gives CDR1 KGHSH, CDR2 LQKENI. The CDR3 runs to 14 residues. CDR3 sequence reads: CASSPKRDYDGYTF. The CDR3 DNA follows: TGTGCCAGCTCACCTAAAAGGGACTATGATGGCTACACCTTC.

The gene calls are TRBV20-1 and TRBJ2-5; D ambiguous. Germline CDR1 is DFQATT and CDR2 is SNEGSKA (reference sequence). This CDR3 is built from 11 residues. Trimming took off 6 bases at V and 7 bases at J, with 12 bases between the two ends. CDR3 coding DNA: TGCAGTGCCTACCTTTCAGGGACCCAGTACTTC. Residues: CSAYLSGTQYF.

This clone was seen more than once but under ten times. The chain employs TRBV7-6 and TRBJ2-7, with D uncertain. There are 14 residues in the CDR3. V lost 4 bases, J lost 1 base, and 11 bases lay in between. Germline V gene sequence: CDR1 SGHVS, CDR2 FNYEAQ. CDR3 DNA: TGTGCCAGCAGCTCTGGATACGGGTCCTACGAGCAGTACTTC. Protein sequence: CASSSGYGSYEQYF.

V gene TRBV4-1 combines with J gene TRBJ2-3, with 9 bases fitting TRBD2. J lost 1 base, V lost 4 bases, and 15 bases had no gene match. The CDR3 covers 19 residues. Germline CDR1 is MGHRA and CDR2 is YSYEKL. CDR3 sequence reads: CASSPQGSGGPGGTDTQYF. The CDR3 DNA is TGCGCCAGCAGCCCCCAGGGTAGCGGGGGCCCGGGGGGCACAGATACGCAGTATTTT.

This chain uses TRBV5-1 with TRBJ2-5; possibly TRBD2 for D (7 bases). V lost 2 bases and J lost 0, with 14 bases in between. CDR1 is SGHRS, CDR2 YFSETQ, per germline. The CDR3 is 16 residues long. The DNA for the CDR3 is TGCGCCAGCAGCTTTAGTCCGGGGGGCTACCAAGAGACCCAGTACTTC. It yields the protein CASSFSPGGYQETQYF.

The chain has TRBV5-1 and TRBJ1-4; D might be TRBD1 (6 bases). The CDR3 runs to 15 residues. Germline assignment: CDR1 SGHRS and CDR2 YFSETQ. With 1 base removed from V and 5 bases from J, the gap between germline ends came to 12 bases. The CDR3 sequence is CASSLIGQRNEKLFF. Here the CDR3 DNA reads TGCGCCAGCAGCTTGATCGGACAGAGGAATGAAAAACTGTTTTTT. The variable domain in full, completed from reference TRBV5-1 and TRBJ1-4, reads KAGVTQTPRYLIKTRGQQVTLSCSPISGHRSVSWYQQTPGQGLQFLFEYFSETQRNKGNFPGRFSGRQFSNSRSEMNVSTLELGDSALYLCASSLIGQRNEKLFFGSGTQLSVL.

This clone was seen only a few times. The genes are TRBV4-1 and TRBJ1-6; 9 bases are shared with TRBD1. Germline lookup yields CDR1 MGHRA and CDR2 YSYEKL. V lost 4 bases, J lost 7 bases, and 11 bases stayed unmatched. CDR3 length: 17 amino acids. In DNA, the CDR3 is TGCGCCAGCAGCCCCCGGGACAGGGTAAGGGCAAATTCACCCCTCCACTTT. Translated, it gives CASSPRDRVRANSPLHF.

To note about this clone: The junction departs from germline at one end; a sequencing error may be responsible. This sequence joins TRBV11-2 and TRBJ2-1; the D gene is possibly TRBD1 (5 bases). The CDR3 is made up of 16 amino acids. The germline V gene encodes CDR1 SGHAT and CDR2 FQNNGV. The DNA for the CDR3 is TGTGCCAGCAGCTTATCAGGTGTTAGGGGCTACGATGAGCAGTTCTTC. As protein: CASSLSGVRGYDEQFF.

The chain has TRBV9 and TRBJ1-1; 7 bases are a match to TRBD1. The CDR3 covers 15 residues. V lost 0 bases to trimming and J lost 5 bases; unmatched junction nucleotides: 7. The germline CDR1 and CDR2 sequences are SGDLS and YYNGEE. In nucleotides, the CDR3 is TGTGCCAGCAGCGTAGCAGGGGGGCTTGGGACTGAAGCTTTCTTT. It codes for CASSVAGGLGTEAFF.

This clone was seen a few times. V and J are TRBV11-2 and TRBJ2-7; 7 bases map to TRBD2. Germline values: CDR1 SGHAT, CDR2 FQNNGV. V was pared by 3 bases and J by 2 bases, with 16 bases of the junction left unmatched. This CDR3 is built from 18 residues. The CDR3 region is CASSFLGEGPSIPYEQYF. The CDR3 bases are TGTGCCAGCAGCTTTCTTGGGGAGGGCCCTAGTATTCCCTACGAGCAGTACTTC.

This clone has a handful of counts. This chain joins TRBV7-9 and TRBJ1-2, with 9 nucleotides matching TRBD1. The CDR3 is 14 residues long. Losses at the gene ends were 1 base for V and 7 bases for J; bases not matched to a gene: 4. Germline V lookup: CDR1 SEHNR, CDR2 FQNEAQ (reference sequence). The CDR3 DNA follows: TGTGCCAGCAGCTTAGACAGGGGGCGGAGTGGCTACACCTTC. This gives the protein CASSLDRGRSGYTF.

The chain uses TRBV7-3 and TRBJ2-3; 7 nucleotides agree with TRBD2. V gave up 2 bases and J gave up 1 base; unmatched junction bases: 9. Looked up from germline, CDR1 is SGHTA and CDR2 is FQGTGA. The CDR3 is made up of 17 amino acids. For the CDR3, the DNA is TGTGCCAGCAGCTTATCCCCTCGGGAGGAGGGCACAGATACGCAGTATTTT. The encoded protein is CASSLSPREEGTDTQYF.

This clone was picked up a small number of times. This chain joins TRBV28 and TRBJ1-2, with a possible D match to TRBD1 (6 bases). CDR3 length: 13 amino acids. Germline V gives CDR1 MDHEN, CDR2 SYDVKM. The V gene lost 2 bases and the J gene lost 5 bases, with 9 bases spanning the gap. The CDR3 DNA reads TGTGCCAGCAGTTTACGGACAGTTTATGGCTACACCTTC. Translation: CASSLRTVYGYTF.